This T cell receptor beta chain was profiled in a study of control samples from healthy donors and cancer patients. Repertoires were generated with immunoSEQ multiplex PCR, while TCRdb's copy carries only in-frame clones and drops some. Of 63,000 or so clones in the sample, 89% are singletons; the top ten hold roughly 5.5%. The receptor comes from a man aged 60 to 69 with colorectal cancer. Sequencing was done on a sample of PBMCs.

CDR3 protein: CASSLEGTIEAFF. The CDR3 bases are TGCGCCAGCAGCTTGGAGGGAACCATTGAAGCTTTCTTT. The chain recombines TRBV5-1 with TRBJ1-1; D is uncertain. Germline V gene data show CDR1 as SGHRS and CDR2 as YFSETQ. V lost 0 bases, J lost 7 bases, and 10 bases lay in between. The length of the CDR3 is 13 residues.